The clone carrying this T cell receptor beta chain has a handful of counts. Its antigen is not identified. This sample is drawn from a study of T cells in Graves' hyperthyroidism and ophthalmopathy. Study results and limitations: Blood samples included most of the expanded thyroid clonotypes exceeding 0.001. A model built on 13 V-J features separated ophthalmopathy from stable hyperthyroidism.

TCR beta CDR3 regions were amplified from RNA. RT-PCR in the first round (using the HTBI primer set) targeted the TCR CDR3. TCRdb analysed the multiplex PCR reads with MiXCR anew, one entry per CDR3 protein. Counted here are approximately 210,000 distinct CDR3 sequences, under 20% occurring once; the ten biggest clones make up approximately 50%. Absence of ophthalmopathy progression within 18 months defined stable Graves' hyperthyroidism. CDR1 SQVTM and CDR2 ANQGSEA come from the germline V gene. V lost 4 bases, J lost 3 bases, and 3 bases lay in between. The CDR3 is 10 amino acids. The sample was blood. The chain recombines TRBV29-1 with TRBJ1-1; D is ambiguous. This sequence was found in a man in his fifties with Graves' hyperthyroidism. CDR3 in DNA: TGCAGCGTTGTGGACACTGAAGCTTTCTTT. Protein product: CSVVDTEAFF.